What follows are 8 T cell receptor beta chains derived from one specimen sequenced in a study of T-cell memory formation after mild COVID-19. MiXCR was run by TCRdb on the 5' RACE reads, yielding one entry per CDR3 protein. In the table there are a few hundred thousand distinct CDR3 sequences, about a sixth of which are singletons. The sample taken for sequencing was PBMCs or a T cell subset sorted from them (not recorded which). The receptors were sampled from a young man who had mild COVID-19 (a few samples of this study predate the infection). Cell type and time point are not known.

This clonotype has a handful of counts. The chain couples TRBV7-9 to TRBJ2-1, with 7 nucleotides matching TRBD2. With V trimmed by 5 bases and J by 6 bases, 16 bases remained unmatched. The CDR3 runs 17 residues. The germline V gene encodes CDR1 SEHNR and CDR2 FQNEAQ (reference sequence). The CDR3 sequence is CASSIPRGRGLGNEQFF. The CDR3 nucleotides read TGTGCCAGCAGCATTCCCCGGGGGAGGGGACTTGGCAATGAGCAGTTCTTC.

A few counts support this clonotype. The chain links TRBV4-3 to TRBJ1-4; D ambiguous. The CDR3 contains 17 residues. Trimming removed 2 bases from V and 8 bases from J, with 21 bases in between. Germline V gene sequence: CDR1 LGHNA, CDR2 YSLEER. The CDR3 spells CASSQSDLVGVGEKLFF. The CDR3 bases are TGCGCCAGCAGCCAATCCGATCTCGTCGGGGTCGGAGAAAAACTGTTTTTT.

This clonotype showed up just a few times. CDR3 in DNA: TGTGCCATCAGTGGGGGACTTGCGGGACTCGGGGAGCTGTTTTTT. This translates into CAISGGLAGLGELFF. V usage is TRBV10-3 and J usage is TRBJ2-2, with D possibly TRBD2 on 6 matching bases. The germline gives CDR1 ENHRY, CDR2 SYGVKD. V dropped 4 bases and J dropped 7 bases, with 16 bases sitting between them. The CDR3 spans 15 residues.

This clonotype was counted a few times. The rearrangement links TRBV7-8 to TRBJ2-3, with 9 positions matching TRBD2. V gave up 5 bases and J gave up 5 bases; unmatched junction bases: 20. The germline gives CDR1 SGHVS, CDR2 FQNEAQ. The CDR3 totals 19 residues. The CDR3 sequence: CASSPGPAWAGGPVDTQYF. CDR3 DNA sequence: TGTGCCAGCAGCCCAGGCCCCGCTTGGGCGGGGGGGCCGGTAGATACGCAGTATTTT.

This clonotype showed up just a few times. The gene calls are TRBV6-5 and TRBJ2-5; D remains ambiguous. The CDR3 runs to 13 residues. V was cut by 6 bases and J by 0 bases, with 8 bases left in between. Germline CDR1 is MNHEY and CDR2 is SVGAGI. The CDR3 region is CASSGHNQETQYF. DNA for the CDR3: TGTGCCAGCAGCGGGCATAACCAAGAGACCCAGTACTTC.

V usage is TRBV5-6 and J usage is TRBJ2-1, with a weak D call TRBD2 (7 bases). The CDR3 has 15 residues. CDR1 and CDR2 (germline): SGHDT, YYEEEE. V lost 4 bases, J lost 12 bases, and 23 bases lay in between. Written as DNA, the CDR3 is TGTGCCAGCAGCCCGGAGGGGGGGGCTTGGGAAGCGCAGTTCTTC. It codes for CASSPEGGAWEAQFF.

This clonotype was picked up a small number of times. The CDR3 DNA is TGTGCCATCAGTGAGTCGGCATACCCTACAGATACGCAGTATTTT. Translation: CAISESAYPTDTQYF. The chain carries TRBV10-3 and TRBJ2-3; unclear D gene. Germline V gene lookup returns CDR1 ENHRY and CDR2 SYGVKD. CDR3 length equals 15 residues. Trimming removed 0 bases from V and 3 bases from J, with 10 bases in between.

This clonotype turned up a few times. This CDR3 is CASSLSGRPGNTIYF. CDR3 nucleotides: TGTGCCAGCAGTTTATCGGGACGACCTGGAAACACCATATATTTT. V is TRBV27 and J is TRBJ1-3; a possible D gene is TRBD1 (5 bases). There are 15 residues in the CDR3. Looked up from germline, CDR1 is MNHEY and CDR2 is SMNVEV (reference sequence). Trimming removed 0 bases from V and 2 bases from J, with 8 bases in between.